A selection of T cell receptor beta chains follows, all from one sample in a study of sequential checkpoint blockade in melanoma. TCRdb's table, derived via immunoSEQ multiplex PCR, lists solely in-frame clones and lacks some. Here the sample spans about 10,000 clones, less than 80% being singletons. This specimen was CD8+ T cells sorted from blood (inferred from file names), taken from a patient given nivolumab and ipilimumab in sequence. All receptors derive from a human donor with melanoma. Both conserved end residues are trimmed from each CDR3. D genes are given only for firm matches. Clone size is given for some rows only: seen once, a few or many times, or a class if the clone is expanded.

abundance	d_gene	v_gene	j_gene	CDR3aa
-	-	TRBV11-2	TRBJ2-7	ASSLEDYNALWEQY
-	-	TRBV30	TRBJ2-7	AWSVDQGEQY
-	-	TRBV10-1	TRBJ2-2	ASSERGTGELF
-	-	TRBV30	TRBJ1-3	AWTGGVAGNTIY
-	-	TRBV10-3	TRBJ2-7	AINSGRPYEQY
medium-sized	-	TRBV19	TRBJ2-7	ASSPGYEQY
-	-	TRBV21-1	TRBJ2-5	ASSPRRCGNCETQY
-	TRBD1	TRBV29-1	TRBJ2-5	SFRLLDRGLPETQY
-	-	TRBV29-1	TRBJ2-3	SVSTGLGTDTQY
-	TRBD1	TRBV5-6	TRBJ2-7	ASSPDRGEQY
-	-	TRBV5-4	TRBJ2-7	ASSLFDSYEQY
few	TRBD2	TRBV4-2	TRBJ2-1	ASSQGRESDEQF
-	TRBD2	TRBV19	TRBJ2-1	ASSIDARGGPNNEQF
-	-	TRBV2	TRBJ2-7	ASGGSSYEQY
-	-	TRBV27	TRBJ2-1	ASSLGPEQF
-	-	TRBV10-3	TRBJ2-7	AIRDQDSYEQY
-	TRBD1	TRBV23-1	TRBJ2-1	ASSQSGQGARLADYPYNEQF
few	-	TRBV6-4	TRBJ2-1	ASSYTGSGHNEQF
-	TRBD2	TRBV27	TRBJ2-7	ASSLGLAASYEQY
-	TRBD2	TRBV19	TRBJ2-1	ASSLFIGGGEQF
-	TRBD1	TRBV10-3	TRBJ1-4	AIRPGQGATNEKLF
-	TRBD2	TRBV4-1	TRBJ2-1	ASSPLSGGPGSYNEQF
few	TRBD1	TRBV6-6	TRBJ1-5	ASSYLGQVSYQPQH
-	TRBD2	TRBV6-1	TRBJ2-5	ASSGLAGGQETQY
medium-sized	TRBD1	TRBV11-1	TRBJ2-5	ASSLTGVLETQY
-	TRBD2	TRBV9	TRBJ2-1	ASSTSGDSYNEQF
-	-	TRBV5-6	-	ASSSTGSVSYEQY
-	-	TRBV5-1	TRBJ2-1	ASAALGQSNNEQF
-	-	TRBV6-5	TRBJ2-3	ASSYQAPWSTDTQY
-	TRBD1	TRBV5-4	TRBJ2-1	ASSFVNRGYGEQF
-	-	TRBV27	TRBJ1-1	ASSQPGTEAF
few	-	TRBV7-9	TRBJ2-5	ASSHRTDRETQY
-	TRBD2	TRBV11-2	TRBJ2-7	ASSYRPGAGGYEQY
-	-	TRBV19	TRBJ2-1	ASSIEHGGAYNEQF
-	-	TRBV7-9	TRBJ1-5	ASSPSDRNQPQH